This T cell receptor (beta chain) was captured by sequencing in a study of CD8+ T cells in alopecia areata. Turning to the study itself: The drug, tofacitinib, lasted 6 to 18 months, followed by 6 months off drug. Percent of scalp involved defined treated patients' severity scores. Findings and limits, study-wide: Tofacitinib significantly lowered scalp clonality and expanded CD8+ clones among the top 100.

Specified treatment: oral pan-JAK inhibitor, 5-10 mg twice daily. Germline V gene lookup returns CDR1 GTSNPN and CDR2 SVGIG (reference sequence). This CDR3 is 16 amino acids long. V lost 2 bases, J lost 3 bases, and 9 bases stayed unmatched. As for this clone: The antigen is unknown.

The sequencing template was cDNA reverse transcribed from extracted RNA. Some clones are missing from TCRdb's copy, which holds only in-frame ones; the method was immunoSEQ multiplex PCR. The sample lists roughly 220,000 clones, around 66% occurring once. The material was CD4+ T cells sorted from blood, obtained at week 44, from a patient treated with tofacitinib. The V gene is TRBV30, the J gene TRBJ2-1, with 8 bases matching TRBD2. This receptor was obtained from a human donor with alopecia areata. The CDR3 is CAWSRLVLADYNEQFF. The CDR3 bases are TGTGCCTGGAGTCGACTAGTACTAGCGGACTACAATGAGCAGTTCTTC.